The 25 T cell receptor beta chains below all came from one sample that was sequenced in a study of OX40 agonist ivuxolimab in advanced cancers. Repertoires were generated with immunoSEQ multiplex PCR, while TCRdb's copy carries only in-frame clones and drops some. The profile shows more than 80,000 clones, about 86% of them singletons. Sequencing used CD4+ or CD8+ T cells sorted from blood, obtained in a trial of the OX40 agonist ivuxolimab. These receptor sequences come from an adult with an advanced solid tumor such as melanoma, head and neck, liver or kidney cancer.

V and J are TRBV7-9 and TRBJ2-5; the D gene is possibly TRBD2 (5 bases). CDR3 size: 14 residues. V was pared by 0 bases and J by 5 bases, with 10 bases between. The germline gives CDR1 SEHNR, CDR2 FQNEAQ (reference sequence). For the CDR3, the DNA is TGTGCCAGCAGCTTAGCTGGGCAGCGGGAGACCCAGTACTTC. It codes for CASSLAGQRETQYF.

This clone was picked up a small number of times. The rearrangement links TRBV10-3 to TRBJ2-2; D uncertain. V lost 7 bases, J lost 3 bases, and 12 bases lay in between. This CDR3 has 14 amino acids. CDR1 ENHRY and CDR2 SYGVKD come from the germline V gene. The CDR3 nucleotides are TGTGCCATCACGGCTAGTTATGACACCGGGGAGCTGTTTTTT. Amino acids: CAITASYDTGELFF.

The V gene is TRBV7-6, the J gene TRBJ2-5; 10 nucleotides agree with TRBD1. The DNA end is more similar to TRBJ2-7, so the J call may be wrong. This CDR3 region has 15 residues. The germline gives CDR1 SGHVS, CDR2 FNYEAQ. CDR3 coding DNA: TGTGCCAGCAGCTTGAGACCGGGACAGGGGTTCGAGCAGTACTTC. This codes for CASSLRPGQGFEQYF.

The V call is TRBV11-3, the J call TRBJ2-7; maybe TRBD2 (6 bases). There are 13 residues in the CDR3. Deletions cut 1 base from V and 3 bases from J, with 7 bases between. Looked up from germline, CDR1 is SGHNT and CDR2 is YENEEA. The CDR3 DNA is TGTGCCAGCAGCTTAGTGGGAGGCTACGAGCAGTACTTC. It specifies CASSLVGGYEQYF.

The genes are TRBV29-1 and TRBJ1-1; D is uncertain. The germline V gene has CDR1 SQVTM and CDR2 ANQGSEA. Trimming took 1 base from V and 4 from J, leaving 7 bases between them. The CDR3 runs to 12 residues. This chain's CDR3 is CSVEGQITEAFF. The CDR3 DNA follows: TGCAGCGTTGAAGGCCAGATCACTGAAGCTTTCTTT.

This clone showed up just once. The J gene is TRBJ2-1, the V gene TRBV19, with D perhaps given as TRBD1 or TRBD2 (5 bases each). V was shortened by 4 bases and J by 9 bases, with 13 bases between the two germline ends. CDR3 size: 13 residues. The germline V gene has CDR1 LNHDA and CDR2 SQIVND (reference sequence). The DNA for the CDR3 is TGTGCCAGTAGTAGGGCGACGGGGCTTGAGCAGTTCTTC. Translated, it gives CASSRATGLEQFF. The variable domain in full, with the rest retrieved from reference TRBV19 and TRBJ2-1, is DGGITQSPKYLFRKEGQNVTLSCEQNLNHDAMYWYRQDPGQGLRLIYYSQIVNDFQKGDIAEGYSVSREKKESFPLTVTSAQKNPTAFYLCASSRATGLEQFFGPGTRLTVL.

This chain joins TRBV5-1 and TRBJ1-2; 7 bases align to TRBD1. The CDR3 length is 13 residues. V shed 1 base, J shed 8 bases, and the junction held 5 bases outside the gene matches. Germline lookup yields CDR1 SGHRS and CDR2 YFSETQ. CDR3 nucleotides: TGCGCCAGCAGCTTGTCTCAGGGGGACGGCTACACCTTC. It codes for CASSLSQGDGYTF. Variable domain in full (rest from reference TRBV5-1 and TRBJ1-2): KAGVTQTPRYLIKTRGQQVTLSCSPISGHRSVSWYQQTPGQGLQFLFEYFSETQRNKGNFPGRFSGRQFSNSRSEMNVSTLELGDSALYLCASSLSQGDGYTFGSGTRLTVV.

This chain joins TRBV7-2 and TRBJ2-1; 11 nucleotides agree with TRBD1. The germline gives CDR1 SGHTA, CDR2 FQGNSA. V dropped 4 bases and J dropped 12; count of bases not matched to a gene: 14. CDR3 length: 16 residues. In DNA form, the CDR3 reads TGTGCCAGCAGCTCCTCCGTCGGGACAGGGGGGGATCGGCAGTTCTTC. It is translated as CASSSSVGTGGDRQFF.

For this clone: One end of the junction varies from germline; a read error may be responsible. This rearrangement joins TRBV20-1 to TRBJ1-1; D remains ambiguous. The CDR3 consists of 8 residues. Germline V gene sequence: CDR1 DFQATT, CDR2 SNEGSKA (reference sequence). The CDR3 here is CRDTEAFF. CDR3 coding DNA: TGTCGGGACACTGAAGCTTTCTTT.

The J gene is TRBJ1-3, the V gene TRBV2; D may be TRBD1 (6 bases). Per the germline V gene, CDR1 is SNHLY and CDR2 is FYNNEI. Trimming pared 4 bases from V and 4 bases from J, leaving 8 bases between. The CDR3 runs to 13 residues. The CDR3 region is CASSVDRGNTIYF. The CDR3 DNA sequence: TGTGCCAGCAGTGTGGACAGAGGAAACACCATATATTTT.

This clone was recorded a few times. Other DNA sequences of this sample code for an identical CDR3. The genes are TRBV10-2 and TRBJ1-5, with D possibly matching TRBD1 (5 bases). The CDR3 contains 13 residues. The germline gives CDR1 WSHSY, CDR2 SAAADI. Between the trimmed V and J ends, which lost 3 bases and 7 bases, there was a span of 10 bases. The CDR3 DNA follows: TGCGCCAGCAGTGAAGGGGCCAGGCAGCCCCAGCATTTT. This codes for CASSEGARQPQHF.

A word on this clone: An end of the junction does not agree with germline; a read error may underlie this. The genes are TRBV11-1 and TRBJ2-3; TRBD1 matches at 8 bases. This CDR3 contains 15 residues. Germline lookup yields CDR1 SGHAT and CDR2 FQDESV (reference sequence). The CDR3 DNA follows: TGTACCAGCAGCGCGGGACAGGTGAGCACAGATACGCAGTATTTT. Protein: CTSSAGQVSTDTQYF.

The V gene is TRBV19, the J gene TRBJ2-7; TRBD2 aligns across 7 bases. The CDR3 runs 17 residues. V shed 5 bases and J 2 bases; nucleotides not matched to a gene: 15. Per germline, CDR1 LNHDA and CDR2 SQIVND (reference sequence). In nucleotides, the CDR3 is TGTGCCAGTAGTTTCCCCGGGGTGGGCGGGAGAACCTACGAGCAGTACTTC. Translation gives CASSFPGVGGRTYEQYF.

The V call is TRBV18, the J call TRBJ2-1, with 8 bases that match TRBD2. The CDR3 runs 16 residues. J was trimmed by 7 bases and V by 3 bases; bases with no gene match: 11. Germline V gene data show CDR1 as KGHSH and CDR2 as LQKENI. The CDR3 region has the DNA TGTGCCAGCTCACCTATTGTCGGGGGGGCGAAGAATGAGCAGTTCTTC. This gives the protein CASSPIVGGAKNEQFF.

The genes are TRBV6-1 and TRBJ1-1; D not resolved. Trimming took off 3 bases at V and 1 base at J, with 18 bases between the two ends. The CDR3 runs 17 residues. Germline CDR1 reads MNHNS; CDR2 reads SASEGT. Here the CDR3 reads CASSDLTRATGNTEAFF. The CDR3 DNA sequence: TGTGCCAGCAGTGACCTTACAAGGGCCACGGGGAACACTGAAGCTTTCTTT.

The chain has TRBV30 and TRBJ1-6; a weak D match, TRBD1 (6 bases). The CDR3 is 13 amino acids. The V end lost 8 bases, the J end lost 5 bases, and 13 bases lay between the germline ends. CDR1 is GTSNPN and CDR2 is SVGIG in the germline V gene (reference sequence). The CDR3 loop is CARARTDNSPLHF. In DNA form, the CDR3 reads TGTGCCCGTGCCCGGACAGATAATTCACCCCTCCACTTT.

The chain couples TRBV2 to TRBJ1-6, with TRBD1 matching over 7 bases. The V and J ends lost 8 bases and 5 bases, in that order; junction bases with no gene match: 9. The germline V gene has CDR1 SNHLY and CDR2 FYNNEI. CDR3 length: 15 amino acids. This CDR3 reads CASRGQVNNNSPLHF. CDR3 nucleotide sequence: TGTGCCAGCCGTGGACAGGTTAATAATAATTCACCCCTCCACTTT.

V is TRBV19 and J is TRBJ2-3; 9 nucleotides agree with TRBD2. The CDR3 has 15 residues. Germline assignment: CDR1 LNHDA and CDR2 SQIVND (reference sequence). The V and J ends lost 6 bases and 3 bases, in that order; junction bases with no gene match: 7. For the CDR3, the DNA is TGTGCCAGTAGCCCTCGCACTAGCGGGACAGATACGCAGTATTTT. Protein: CASSPRTSGTDTQYF.

V gene TRBV11-2 combines with J gene TRBJ1-5, with D hard to call. V lost 2 bases and J lost 0, with 11 bases in between. CDR1 SGHAT and CDR2 FQNNGV come from the germline V gene. The CDR3 sequence is 16 residues long. CDR3 sequence reads: CASSLSPFPSNQPQHF. In DNA, the CDR3 is TGTGCCAGCAGCTTATCCCCCTTCCCTAGCAATCAGCCCCAGCATTTT.

The chain joins TRBV7-2 to TRBJ2-7, with 7 positions matching TRBD1. Unmatched junction bases numbered 1, after V lost 1 base and J lost 1 base. This CDR3 region has 14 residues. CDR1 SGHTA and CDR2 FQGNSA come from the germline V gene. The CDR3 region has the DNA TGTGCCAGCAGCTTAGGGGGACAGTCCTACGAGCAGTACTTC. Its translation is CASSLGGQSYEQYF.

The V gene is TRBV6-4, the J gene TRBJ2-1, with a possible D match to TRBD2 (5 bases). Germline loops: CDR1 MRHNA, CDR2 SNTAGT. The CDR3 is 15 residues long. The V and J ends lost 6 bases and 4 bases respectively, with 16 bases between them. The CDR3 spells CASRADWGVYNEQFF. CDR3 DNA: TGTGCCAGCAGAGCCGACTGGGGAGTTTACAATGAGCAGTTCTTC.

The chain carries TRBV6-5 and TRBJ2-3; unclear D gene. This CDR3 is 15 amino acids long. V lost 5 bases and J 0 bases, leaving 12 bases between the germline ends. Germline V CDR1 and CDR2: MNHEY, SVGAGI. CDR3 amino acids: CASSPGPSSTDTQYF. CDR3 nucleotide sequence: TGTGCCAGCAGTCCCGGACCATCTAGCACAGATACGCAGTATTTT.

A single count supports this clone. The genes are TRBV2 and TRBJ2-6; D is possibly TRBD1 (5 bases). Trimming shortened V by 6 bases and J by 0 bases, and 12 bases separated the two germline ends. Germline V lookup: CDR1 SNHLY, CDR2 FYNNEI. The CDR3 extends over 16 amino acids. CDR3 sequence (DNA): TGTGCCAGCAGCCCGGACACAAGCTCTGGGGCCAACGTCCTGACTTTC. Translation: CASSPDTSSGANVLTF. Using reference TRBV2 and TRBJ2-6 for the parts outside the CDR3, the full variable domain is EPEVTQTPSHQVTQMGQEVILRCVPISNHLYFYWYRQILGQKVEFLVSFYNNEISEKSEIFDDQFSVERPDGSNFTLKIRSTKLEDSAMYFCASSPDTSSGANVLTFGAGSRLTVL.

A single count supports this clone. The V gene is TRBV7-2, the J gene TRBJ2-1; D is tentatively TRBD1 or TRBD2 (6 bases each). The V end was cut by 5 bases, the J end by 3 bases, with 17 bases between. CDR1 and CDR2 (germline): SGHTA, FQGNSA. This CDR3 contains 16 residues. The CDR3 protein is CASSRRGADDYNEQFF. The CDR3 DNA reads TGTGCCAGCAGCAGGAGGGGGGCGGACGACTACAATGAGCAGTTCTTC.

The V call is TRBV11-2, the J call TRBJ2-1; no reliable D call. V was clipped by 0 bases and J by 4 bases, with 10 bases between them. Germline V gene data show CDR1 as SGHAT and CDR2 as FQNNGV. This CDR3 has 15 residues. The CDR3 DNA is TGTGCCAGCAGCTTAGAGATTGGGTTATACAATGAGCAGTTCTTC. This sequence encodes CASSLEIGLYNEQFF.